This TCR beta chain was identified in a study of human T cells and chemical hapten exposure. Time point noted: patch test 1, 2 weeks after DPC sensitization. The treatment was: therapeutic diphenylcyclopropenone sensitization with weekly scalp DPC. This clonotype appeared many times. Original data processing: TCRs per sample had a median of approximately 88,000 and ranged from roughly 20,000 to 690,600. TCRdb recomputed calls from the RACE reads with MiXCR, one row per CDR3 protein. The V and J calls reflect TCRdb's pipeline rather than the authors' work. In the table there are roughly 360,000 distinct CDR3 sequences, approximately 4.4% of which are singletons. The material sequenced was whole blood, taken in connection with sensitization to the hapten diphenylcyclopropenone (DPC). The clonotype was recovered from a woman between 50 and 59 years old with alopecia areata. Some clones in this sample may be carry-over from other donors' samples.

CDR3 loop: CASSLDRKETQYF. The DNA of the CDR3 is TGTGCCAGCAGCTTAGATAGAAAAGAGACCCAGTACTTC. J is TRBJ2-5 and V is TRBV7-8; D gene unclear. This CDR3 comprises 13 residues. CDR1 and CDR2 from the germline V gene are SGHVS and FQNEAQ. The V and J ends lost 1 base and 3 bases respectively, with 6 bases between them.